This entry lists 15 T cell receptor beta chains sequenced from one sample in a study of spatial heterogeneity in lung cancer. The study, taken as a whole, reports: For expanded intratumoral alpha and beta TCRs, counts tracked tumor mutation counts.

These TCRs' antigens remain unknown. Time point specified: sample taken at primary tumor resection. TCRdb recomputed calls from the 5' RACE reads with MiXCR, one row per CDR3 protein. The data contain over 1,000 distinct CDR3 sequences, 9.5% to 13% of them singletons. Material: lung tumor tissue, obtained at surgery. The receptors stem from a male donor with early-stage non-small cell lung cancer.

This clonotype is categorized as medium-sized. The CDR3 DNA reads TGTGCCAGCAGTTCGCCGACTAGCGGGAGAGATACGCAGTATTTT. Residues: CASSSPTSGRDTQYF. The chain combines TRBV12-3 or TRBV12-4 with TRBJ2-3, with 12 bases fitting TRBD2. This CDR3 contains 15 residues. The ends lost 4 bases at V and 5 bases at J; junction bases unmatched: 4.

By share, this clonotype counts as medium-sized. CDR3 protein: CASSLTSGSGPGNEQFF. The CDR3 region has the DNA TGTGCCAGCAGCTTAACTAGCGGCTCAGGGCCAGGGAATGAGCAGTTCTTC. The V call is TRBV7-8, the J call TRBJ2-1, with 8 positions matching TRBD2. The germline V gene has CDR1 SGHVS and CDR2 FQNEAQ. V shed 2 bases, J shed 7 bases, and the junction held 13 bases outside the gene matches. CDR3 size: 17 residues.

This CDR3 reads CASSQVKGEAFF. In nucleotides, the CDR3 is TGTGCCAGCAGCCAAGTTAAAGGTGAAGCTTTCTTT. The rearrangement links TRBV3-1 to TRBJ1-1; D is uncertain. The CDR3 consists of 12 residues. The germline gives CDR1 LGHDT, CDR2 YNNKEL (reference sequence). Between the trimmed V and J ends, which lost 1 base and 7 bases, there was a span of 7 bases.

This chain joins TRBV7-3 and TRBJ2-2; D perhaps matches TRBD2 (6 bases). Trimming took 1 base from V and 3 from J, leaving 15 bases between them. The CDR3 totals 17 residues. CDR1 is SGHTA, CDR2 FQGTGA, per germline. This CDR3 is CASSLSPERVDTGELFF. CDR3 sequence (DNA): TGTGCCAGCAGCTTAAGTCCCGAGCGGGTGGACACCGGGGAGCTGTTTTTT.

The chain joins TRBV6-2 or TRBV6-3 to TRBJ2-1; TRBD2 matches at 7 bases. The V gene's germline CDR1 is MNHEY and CDR2 SVGEGT. V was clipped by 10 bases and J by 6 bases; unmatched bases: 15. This CDR3 is built from 15 residues. The CDR3 sequence is CATTGGQRGSNEQFF. Written as DNA, the CDR3 is TGTGCCACCACAGGAGGCCAGCGGGGATCCAATGAGCAGTTCTTC.

This chain uses TRBV5-1 with TRBJ2-2, with 7 nucleotides matching TRBD1. The CDR3 consists of 16 residues. Per germline, CDR1 SGHRS and CDR2 YFSETQ. V lost 4 bases to trimming and J lost 4 bases; unmatched junction nucleotides: 10. The CDR3 DNA is TGCGCCAGCAGCATGAATTCAGGGGGATCCACCGGGGAGCTGTTTTTT. It translates to CASSMNSGGSTGELFF.

The table lists this clonotype with many counts. The chain uses TRBV20-1 and TRBJ2-5; the D is unclear. Per the germline V gene, CDR1 is DFQATT and CDR2 is SNEGSKA (reference sequence). V dropped 0 bases and J dropped 3 bases, with 5 bases sitting between them. The CDR3 is made up of 12 amino acids. CDR3 protein: CSARDRKETQYF. The CDR3 DNA reads as TGCAGTGCTAGAGATCGAAAAGAGACCCAGTACTTC.

In this sample, this clonotype turned up a few times. J is TRBJ2-1 and V is TRBV7-8; D is perhaps TRBD1 or TRBD2 (5 bases each). The length of the CDR3 is 17 residues. CDR1 SGHVS and CDR2 FQNEAQ come from the germline V gene. The V gene lost 1 base and the J gene lost 0 bases, with 13 bases spanning the gap. The CDR3 protein is CASSLDKGRSSYNEQFF. CDR3 nucleotide sequence: TGTGCCAGCAGCTTAGATAAGGGGAGATCCTCCTACAATGAGCAGTTCTTC.

This clonotype was found many times. A read error is likely, as this CDR3 ends without the conserved phenylalanine or tryptophan. This chain links TRBV6-6 with TRBJ2-7; D ambiguous. Germline CDR1 MNHNY, CDR2 SVGAGI (reference sequence). V was clipped by 2 bases and J by 0 bases, with 8 bases between them. The CDR3 runs 14 residues. CDR3 region: CASSYDLHSYEQYL. The CDR3 region has the DNA TGTGCCAGCAGTTACGACTTACACTCCTACGAGCAGTACTTA.

The chain combines TRBV25-1 with TRBJ1-2; no firm D call. Trimming removed 3 bases from V and 2 bases from J, with 7 bases in between. Looked up from germline, CDR1 is MGHDK and CDR2 is SYGVNS. The CDR3 contains 13 residues. The CDR3 protein is CASSDRGNYGYTF. In DNA, the CDR3 is TGTGCCAGCAGTGATCGCGGCAACTATGGCTACACCTTC.

This clonotype appeared many times. The chain's CDR3 is CASSEESDTIYF. The CDR3 DNA reads as TGTGCCAGCAGTGAAGAAAGCGACACCATATATTTT. This sequence joins TRBV2 and TRBJ1-3, with D unresolved. V gave up 1 base and J gave up 8 bases, with 6 bases separating them. CDR1 is SNHLY and CDR2 is FYNNEI in the germline V gene. The CDR3 covers 12 residues.

This clonotype was seen more than once but under ten times. This could be a read error, since a much larger clone is one nucleotide away. V usage is TRBV6-5 and J usage is TRBJ1-2; D is unresolved. The germline V gene encodes CDR1 MNHEY and CDR2 SVGAGI. This CDR3 spans 12 amino acids. CDR3 in amino acids: CVSSVGTYGYTF. As DNA, the CDR3 is TGTGTCAGCAGCGTAGGAACATATGGCTACACCTTC.

Within the sample, this clonotype is medium-sized. V usage is TRBV5-1 and J usage is TRBJ2-2, with TRBD2 matching over 11 bases. Per the germline V gene, CDR1 is SGHRS and CDR2 is YFSETQ. V dropped 4 bases and J dropped 5; count of bases not matched to a gene: 10. This CDR3 is built from 17 residues. The CDR3: CASSSSGRALGTGELFF. The CDR3, as DNA: TGCGCCAGCAGCAGTAGCGGGAGGGCCCTAGGAACCGGGGAGCTGTTTTTT.

This clonotype has only a few counts. The gene calls are TRBV7-9 and TRBJ2-5, with 7 bases that match TRBD1. V dropped 3 bases and J dropped 2; count of bases not matched to a gene: 3. Germline CDR1 reads SEHNR; CDR2 reads FQNEAQ (reference sequence). The CDR3 covers 14 residues. CDR3 protein: CASSFYRGQETQYF. Here the CDR3 DNA reads TGTGCCAGCAGCTTTTACAGGGGACAAGAGACCCAGTACTTC.

This clonotype qualifies as large. This chain links TRBV19 with TRBJ2-1, with TRBD1 as a possible D gene (5 bases). The CDR3 spans 13 residues. CDR1 LNHDA and CDR2 SQIVND come from the germline V gene (reference sequence). Trimming pared 4 bases from V and 7 bases from J, leaving 11 bases between. CDR3 DNA sequence: TGTGCCAGTAGTACAGGGCTAGGTAATGAGCAGTTCTTC. Translating it yields CASSTGLGNEQFF. Full variable domain (rest looked up from reference TRBV19 and TRBJ2-1): DGGITQSPKYLFRKEGQNVTLSCEQNLNHDAMYWYRQDPGQGLRLIYYSQIVNDFQKGDIAEGYSVSREKKESFPLTVTSAQKNPTAFYLCASSTGLGNEQFFGPGTRLTVL.